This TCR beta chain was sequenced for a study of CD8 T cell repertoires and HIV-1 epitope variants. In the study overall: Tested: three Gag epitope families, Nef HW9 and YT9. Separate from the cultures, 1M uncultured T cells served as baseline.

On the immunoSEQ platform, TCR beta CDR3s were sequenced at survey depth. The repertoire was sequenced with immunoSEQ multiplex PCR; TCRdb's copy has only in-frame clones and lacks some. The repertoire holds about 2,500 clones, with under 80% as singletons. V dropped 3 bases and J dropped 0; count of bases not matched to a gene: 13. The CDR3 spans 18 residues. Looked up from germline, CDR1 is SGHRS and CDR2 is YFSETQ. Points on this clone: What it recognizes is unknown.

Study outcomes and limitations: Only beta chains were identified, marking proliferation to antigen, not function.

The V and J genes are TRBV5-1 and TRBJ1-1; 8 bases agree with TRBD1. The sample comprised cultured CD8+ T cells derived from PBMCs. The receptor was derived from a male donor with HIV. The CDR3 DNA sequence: TGCGCCAGCAGCTCGGAAGACAGGGGTTTGGGGATGAACACTGAAGCTTTCTTT. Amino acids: CASSSEDRGLGMNTEAFF.